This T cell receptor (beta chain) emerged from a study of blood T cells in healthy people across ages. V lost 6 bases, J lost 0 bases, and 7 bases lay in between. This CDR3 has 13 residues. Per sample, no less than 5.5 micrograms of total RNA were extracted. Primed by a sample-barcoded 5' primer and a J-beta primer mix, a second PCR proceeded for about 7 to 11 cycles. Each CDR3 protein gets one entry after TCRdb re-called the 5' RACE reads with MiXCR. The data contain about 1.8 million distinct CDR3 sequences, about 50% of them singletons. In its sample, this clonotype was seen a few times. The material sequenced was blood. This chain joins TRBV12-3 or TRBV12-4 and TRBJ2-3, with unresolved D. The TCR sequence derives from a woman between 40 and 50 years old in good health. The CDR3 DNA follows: TGTGCCAGCAGGTCCGACAGCACAGATACGCAGTATTTT. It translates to CASRSDSTDTQYF.